The following is a T cell receptor beta chain sequence with its context. The data belong to a study of blood T cell repertoires in COVID-19. Repertoires were generated with immunoSEQ multiplex PCR, while TCRdb's copy carries only in-frame clones and drops some. The repertoire holds more than 300,000 clones, with 90% as singletons. The sample was peripheral blood. The receptor comes from a woman between 40 and 50 years old with COVID-19, enrolled during active disease.

Here the CDR3 DNA reads TGTGCCAGCAGCCAAGATGGGCAGGGAGGTGAGCCCCAGCATTTT. Protein: CASSQDGQGGEPQHF. This sequence joins TRBV4-2 and TRBJ1-5, with D possibly being TRBD1 (5 bases). The V end was cut by 0 bases, the J end by 8 bases, with 14 bases between. CDR1 is LGHNA, CDR2 YNFKEQ, per germline. CDR3 length equals 15 residues.